Listed below are T cell receptor beta chains from one sample, sequenced in a study of T cells after yellow fever vaccination. Each CDR3 protein gets one entry after TCRdb re-called the 5' RACE reads with MiXCR. The table records under 40,000 distinct CDR3 sequences, less than 8% of them present only once. The input for sequencing was PBMCs, either bulk or a sorted T-cell subset (CD4+, CD8+, memory, or dextramer-sorted; not recorded which), taken on the day of the first yellow fever vaccination. The source of these receptors is a man between 18 and 29 years old who received the YFV17D yellow fever vaccine. The CDR3 runs from the conserved cysteine through the conserved F or W. A D gene is named only where the DNA matches it firmly. Some rows have no size entry. The others give once, few or many, or a class for an expanded clone.

d_gene	abundance	v_gene	j_gene	CDR3nt	CDR3aa
TRBD1	many	TRBV7-3	TRBJ1-4	TGTGCCAGCAGCTTACTCACAGGGGAGGATGAAAAACTGTTTTTT	CASSLLTGEDEKLFF
TRBD1	many	TRBV27	TRBJ2-4	TGTGCCAGCAGACCGCATTTCTCAGGGGGCATTCAGTACTTC	CASRPHFSGGIQYF
NA	many	TRBV4-3	TRBJ1-4	TGCGCCAGCAGCCAAGAGGGGGAAAAACTGTTTTTT	CASSQEGEKLFF
TRBD2	many	TRBV27	TRBJ2-1	TGTGCCAGCAGTGCTGGGACTAGCGGGGAGACACCCTACAATGAGCAGTTCTTC	CASSAGTSGETPYNEQFF
NA	NA	TRBV7-9	TRBJ1-5	TGTGCCAGCAGCTTAGAGGATAGCAATCAGCCCCAGCATTTT	CASSLEDSNQPQHF
NA	many	TRBV5-1	TRBJ2-2	TGCGCCAGCAGACTCCGGGCCGTGAACACCGGGGAGCTGTTTTTT	CASRLRAVNTGELFF
NA	NA	TRBV3-1	TRBJ1-2	TGTGCCAGCAGCCAAGCCCCGGGGGAAGCTAACTATGGCTACACCTTC	CASSQAPGEANYGYTF
NA	few	TRBV21-1	TRBJ1-1	TGTGCCAGCAGCAAAGCGGGGGGCACTGAAGCTTTCTTT	CASSKAGGTEAFF
NA	few	TRBV4-3	TRBJ2-5	TGCGCCAGCAGCCAAGGAACCTTAGCCCTCGAGAGGGAGACCCAGTACTTC	CASSQGTLALERETQYF
NA	NA	TRBV7-2	TRBJ2-3	TGTGCCAGCAGCTCCCCCTTAGTAGGAGATACGCAGTATTTT	CASSSPLVGDTQYF
TRBD2	many	TRBV20-1	TRBJ2-5	TGCAGTGCTAGTCTCCAGGGCGGGGGTCAAGAGACCCAGTACTTC	CSASLQGGGQETQYF
TRBD2	many	TRBV28	TRBJ2-5	TGTGCCAGCAGGAGCCTAGCGGGGGGCCAAGAGACCCAGTACTTC	CASRSLAGGQETQYF
NA	NA	TRBV6-1	TRBJ2-7	TGTGCCAGCAGCCGAGGGACACCGGACTCCTACGAGCAGTACTTC	CASSRGTPDSYEQYF
NA	NA	TRBV4-1	TRBJ1-1	TGCGCCAGCAGCCAAGCGAGTTCCGGGACAGAAGCTTTCTTT	CASSQASSGTEAFF
TRBD2	NA	TRBV6-5	TRBJ2-1	TGTGCCAGCAGTTACCGCCTAGCGGGGGATCCCCAGTTCTTC	CASSYRLAGDPQFF
NA	many	TRBV20-1	TRBJ2-3	TGCAGTGCTAGAGTCGGTGGGGATACGCAGTATTTT	CSARVGGDTQYF
TRBD1	few	TRBV6-5	TRBJ1-2	TGTGCCAGCAGTTCCGGGACAGGGAACTATGGCTACACCTTC	CASSSGTGNYGYTF
NA	many	TRBV28	TRBJ2-2	TGTGCCAGCAGTTTCCCCGGACAGCCTTCCGGGGAGCTGTTTTTT	CASSFPGQPSGELFF